This TCR beta chain was captured in a study of blood T cell repertoires in COVID-19 (dated by TCRdb to about 2020). Looking at the study overall: Samples from collaborators originated in the United States, Italy and Spain and spanned both the acute and convalescent phases of COVID-19. The sample metadata nearly always contained a de-identified subject ID, COVID-19 status, age in years and sex. Deeply sampled blood TCRbeta repertoires from subjects exposed to, actively infected with, or recovered from COVID-19 were included in the dataset. Where HLA class I and class II types were available, the types were taken from metadata supplied by the sample provider, not from assay-based typing. A freely available public database, intended as a resource for researchers studying the immune response to SARS-CoV-2, is where the repertoires were released. The material from the prospective study consisted of cDNA or gDNA derived from T cells, B-cell-depleted T cells, or PBMCs. Samples came from the ongoing ImmuneRACE study (first 160 participants) plus 1,254 subjects from 6 global collaborators.

With regard to this clone: Its specific antigen is unknown. No per-base quality is available; no much larger clone lies one base away.

Broad study findings and their caveats: The amount of clinical and demographic metadata varied by source and participant and was provided uncurated.

Collaborating institutions collected whole blood in K2EDTA tubes following their own protocols. For TCRbeta analysis, collaborator samples were shipped as frozen whole blood, as isolated PBMCs, or as DNA extracted from either sample type. The immunoSEQ Assay, a bias-controlled multiplex PCR, was used to amplify TCRbeta CDR3 regions from genomic DNA. In the authors' own workflow: The number of nucleated cells in each sample was estimated by amplification of reference gene primers within the assay. To quantify the absolute abundance of each unique TCRbeta CDR3 rearrangement, sequence reads were collapsed and filtered. For each sample, productive Simpson clonality was calculated as the square root of Simpson's diversity index across productive rearrangements. TCRdb retrieved this table from immuneACCESS and kept in-frame rearrangements only. Not all clones are present; in checked studies, unresolved V genes account for under half, and no reason is known for the remainder. That table gives V, J and clone size, and the DNA gave D and trimming. The sample profile shows around 100,000 clones; about 80% of them were found once. The ten biggest clones cover approximately 8.1% of the sample.

CDR1 and CDR2 were assigned from the germline V gene (reference sequence) as GTSNPN and SVGIG. CDR3 length: 14 amino acids, cysteine to phenylalanine. CDR3 DNA only is kept here, 42 bases in frame from base 1. V is trimmed back by 0 bases and J by 0 bases, and the junction contains 1 base that no gene match accounts for. The V and J segments used are TRBV30 and TRBJ2-7; 8 nucleotides in the junction match TRBD1. The specimen sequenced was peripheral blood. The source is a woman in her 40s with acute or convalescent COVID-19. The CDR3 loop reads CAWSVGTGSYEQYF. The bases are TGTGCCTGGAGTGTAGGGACAGGCTCCTACGAGCAGTACTTC.